One sample yielded the 4 T cell receptor beta chains listed below, sequenced in a study of shared clonotypes between healthy human individuals. Method: immunoSEQ multiplex PCR; TCRdb's copy keeps in-frame clones and lacks some. The sample carries about 1.1 million clones, approximately 80% recorded once. The specimen sequenced was memory CD4+ T cells from PBMCs. Subset meaning: CD45RA-negative fraction. These receptors originate from a man between 18 and 29 years old in good health. Some clones in this sample may be carry-over from other donors' samples.

The chain carries TRBV10-3 and TRBJ1-6; TRBD1 matches at 8 bases. The V gene's germline CDR1 is ENHRY and CDR2 SYGVKD. Losses at the gene ends were 7 bases for V and 8 bases for J; bases not matched to a gene: 7. The CDR3 is 14 residues long. The CDR3 is CAITSGTGYSPLHF. CDR3 coding DNA: TGTGCCATCACTTCTGGGACAGGATATTCACCCCTCCACTTT.

About this clone: This sample includes further DNA sequences coding for the same CDR3. The V and J genes are TRBV30 and TRBJ1-5; no reliable D call. Per the germline V gene, CDR1 is GTSNPN and CDR2 is SVGIG (reference sequence). The CDR3 runs 12 residues. V lost 0 bases to trimming and J lost 6 bases, with 6 bases between them. As DNA, the CDR3 is TGTGCCTGGAGTGTACGGGGTCAGCCCCAGCATTTT. It codes for CAWSVRGQPQHF.

This sequence joins TRBV27 and TRBJ2-3, with a weak D call TRBD1 (6 bases). Trimming shortened V by 4 bases and J by 5 bases, and 10 bases separated the two germline ends. CDR1 and CDR2 from the germline V gene are MNHEY and SMNVEV (reference sequence). This CDR3 has 13 residues. The CDR3 loop is CASSYRVRDTQYF. CDR3 nucleotide sequence: TGTGCCAGCAGTTACAGGGTCCGAGATACGCAGTATTTT.

This clone was picked up one time. This rearrangement joins TRBV5-1 to TRBJ1-3; tentative D call: TRBD1 (5 bases). Trimming pared 0 bases from V and 3 bases from J, leaving 10 bases between. CDR1 is SGHRS, CDR2 YFSETQ, per germline. The CDR3 consists of 15 residues. DNA of the CDR3: TGCGCCAGCAGCTTGGCGGGGGTATATGGAAACACCATATATTTT. This gives the protein CASSLAGVYGNTIYF.